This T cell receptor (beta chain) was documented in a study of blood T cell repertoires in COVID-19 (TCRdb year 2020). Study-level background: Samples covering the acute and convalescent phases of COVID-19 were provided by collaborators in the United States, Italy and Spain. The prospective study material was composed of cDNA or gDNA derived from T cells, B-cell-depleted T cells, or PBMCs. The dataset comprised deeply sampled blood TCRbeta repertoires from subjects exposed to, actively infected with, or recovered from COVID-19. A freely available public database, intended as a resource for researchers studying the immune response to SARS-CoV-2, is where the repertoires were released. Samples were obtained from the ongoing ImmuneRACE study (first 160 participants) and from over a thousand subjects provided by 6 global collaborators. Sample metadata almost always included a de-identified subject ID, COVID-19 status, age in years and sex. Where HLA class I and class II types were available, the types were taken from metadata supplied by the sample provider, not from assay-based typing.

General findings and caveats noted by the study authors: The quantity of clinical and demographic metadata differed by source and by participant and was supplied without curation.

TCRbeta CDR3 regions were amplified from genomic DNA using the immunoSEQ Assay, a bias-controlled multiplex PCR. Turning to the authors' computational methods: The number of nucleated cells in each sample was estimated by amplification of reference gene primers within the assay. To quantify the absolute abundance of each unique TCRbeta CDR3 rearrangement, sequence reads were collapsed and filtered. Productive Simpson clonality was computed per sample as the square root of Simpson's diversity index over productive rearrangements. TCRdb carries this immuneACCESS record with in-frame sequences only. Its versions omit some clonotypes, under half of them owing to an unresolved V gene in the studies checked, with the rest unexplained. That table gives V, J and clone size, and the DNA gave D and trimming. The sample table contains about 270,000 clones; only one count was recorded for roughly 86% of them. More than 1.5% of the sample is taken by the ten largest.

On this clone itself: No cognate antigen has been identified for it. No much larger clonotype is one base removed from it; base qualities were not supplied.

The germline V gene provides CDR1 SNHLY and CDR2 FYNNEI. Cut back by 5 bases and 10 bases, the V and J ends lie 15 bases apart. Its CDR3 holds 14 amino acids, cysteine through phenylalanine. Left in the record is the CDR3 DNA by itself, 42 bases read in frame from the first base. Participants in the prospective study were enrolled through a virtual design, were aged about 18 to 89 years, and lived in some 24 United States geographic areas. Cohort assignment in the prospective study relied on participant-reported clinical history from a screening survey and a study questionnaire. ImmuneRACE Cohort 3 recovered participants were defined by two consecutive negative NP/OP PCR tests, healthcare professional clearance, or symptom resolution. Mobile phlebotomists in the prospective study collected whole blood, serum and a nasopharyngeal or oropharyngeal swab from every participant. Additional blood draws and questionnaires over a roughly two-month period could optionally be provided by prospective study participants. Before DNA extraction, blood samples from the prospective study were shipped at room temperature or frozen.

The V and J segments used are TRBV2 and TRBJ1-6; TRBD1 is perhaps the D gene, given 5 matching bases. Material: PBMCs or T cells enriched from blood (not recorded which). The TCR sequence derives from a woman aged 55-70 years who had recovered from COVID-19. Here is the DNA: TGTGCCAGCAGTTTGGGGGGGGTGAGGTCACCCCTCCACTTT. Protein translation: CASSLGGVRSPLHF. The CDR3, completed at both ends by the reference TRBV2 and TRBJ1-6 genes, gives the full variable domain EPEVTQTPSHQVTQMGQEVILRCVPISNHLYFYWYRQILGQKVEFLVSFYNNEISEKSEIFDDQFSVERPDGSNFTLKIRSTKLEDSAMYFCASSLGGVRSPLHFGNGTRLTVT.